The sample holds a few counts of the clone carrying this T cell receptor beta chain. Its antigen is currently unknown. The PCR contained 60 Vbeta and 13 Jbeta primers. Measured with immunoSEQ multiplex PCR; TCRdb has only the in-frame clones, and not every one. The sample lists about 130,000 clones, around 80% occurring once. Germline V lookup: CDR1 SEHNR, CDR2 FQNEAQ (reference sequence). This CDR3 contains 18 residues. Trimming took 5 bases from V and 3 from J; bases not matched to a gene: 10. The sample belongs to a study of cytomegalovirus exposure and HLA in healthy donors. Study-wide results and caveats: Associated with HLA alleles at 0.05 false discovery rate in a later analysis were over 15,000 TCR beta sequences.

The sequencing input was PBMCs. The clonotype comes from a man aged 40-50 years in good health and CMV-seropositive. This chain connects TRBV7-9 to TRBJ2-1; the match to TRBD2 covers 13 bases. The CDR3 spells CASSELAGGELRYNEQFF. CDR3 in DNA: TGTGCCAGCAGCGAACTAGCGGGAGGGGAATTGCGCTACAATGAGCAGTTCTTC.